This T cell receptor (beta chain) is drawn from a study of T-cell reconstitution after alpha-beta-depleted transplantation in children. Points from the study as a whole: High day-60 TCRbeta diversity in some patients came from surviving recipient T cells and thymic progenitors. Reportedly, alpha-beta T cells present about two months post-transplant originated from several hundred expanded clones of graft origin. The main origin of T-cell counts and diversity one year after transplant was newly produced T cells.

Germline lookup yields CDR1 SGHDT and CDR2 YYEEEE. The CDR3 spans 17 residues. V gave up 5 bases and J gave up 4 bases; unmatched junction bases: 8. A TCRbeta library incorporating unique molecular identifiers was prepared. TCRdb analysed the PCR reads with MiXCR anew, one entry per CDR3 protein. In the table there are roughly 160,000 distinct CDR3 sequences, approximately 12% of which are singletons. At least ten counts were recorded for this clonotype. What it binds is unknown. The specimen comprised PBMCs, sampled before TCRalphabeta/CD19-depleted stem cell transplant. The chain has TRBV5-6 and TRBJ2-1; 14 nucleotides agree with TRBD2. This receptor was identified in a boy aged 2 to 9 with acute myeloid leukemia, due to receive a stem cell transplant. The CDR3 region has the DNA TGTGCCAGCAGTCATGCCCGGACTAGCGGGGGGTACAATGAGCAGTTCTTC. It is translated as CASSHARTSGGYNEQFF.